This T cell receptor beta chain was documented in a study of control samples from healthy donors and cancer patients. CDR3 size: 12 residues. Looked up from germline, CDR1 is MNHEY and CDR2 is SVGEGT. The ends were cut back, 4 bases at V and 4 bases at J, with 6 bases in the middle. Clones were read by immunoSEQ multiplex PCR, and TCRdb kept only the in-frame ones, dropping some. The table records some 37,000 clones, roughly 90% of them present only once. Specimen: blood. This TCR derives from a woman in her fifties or sixties in good health. V is TRBV6-2 or TRBV6-3 and J is TRBJ2-3; no reliable D call. The CDR3 region is CASSFVPDTQYF. CDR3 in DNA: TGTGCCAGCAGTTTTGTCCCAGATACGCAGTATTTT.